A selection of T cell receptor beta chains follows, all from one sample in a study of shared clonotypes between healthy human individuals. Data came from immunoSEQ multiplex PCR; TCRdb stores just in-frame clones and leaves some out. Here the sample spans some 2,100,000 clones, 93% being singletons. The sequenced material came from naive CD8+ T cells from PBMCs. These receptor sequences come from a man between 18 and 35 years old in good health. Some clones in this sample may be carry-over from other donors' samples. Both conserved end residues are part of each CDR3. Fields, in order: J gene, V gene, clone size, D gene, CDR3 DNA, CDR3 protein. D genes are given only for firm matches. Only part of the rows carry a size: once, few, many, or a class if the clone is expanded.

TRBJ2-5	TRBV4-3	NA	NA	TGCGCCAGCAGCGAAGGTCCCAGTGTGGGAGAGACCCAGTACTTC	CASSEGPSVGETQYF
TRBJ2-7	TRBV7-2	NA	TRBD2	TGTGCCAGCAGACTCAGCGGGAGGTCTAAAAACGAGCAGTACTTC	CASRLSGRSKNEQYF
TRBJ1-2	TRBV28	NA	TRBD1	TGTGCCCTGTCTGGTGGACAGGGGGCTAGGGGCTACACCTTC	CALSGGQGARGYTF
TRBJ2-1	TRBV10-3	NA	NA	TGTGCCATCAGTGAGTCGATCGGCGCCCCCGGGTCCTACAATGAGCAGTTCTTC	CAISESIGAPGSYNEQFF
TRBJ2-5	TRBV19	NA	NA	TGTGCCAGTAGTATAGGCTGGGGTCCCGGGGAAGAGACCCAGTACTTC	CASSIGWGPGEETQYF
TRBJ2-5	TRBV27	NA	TRBD2	TGTGCCAGCAGTTTACTAGCGGCGCAAGAGACCCAGTACTTC	CASSLLAAQETQYF
TRBJ2-1	TRBV7-9	NA	NA	TGTGCCAGCAGCTCCAAACCGGGACTCGAGCAGTTCTTC	CASSSKPGLEQFF
TRBJ1-1	TRBV19	once	NA	TGTGCCAGTAGTCCGCTCCGTATGGGGGACGCTGAAGCTTTCTTT	CASSPLRMGDAEAFF
TRBJ1-1	TRBV11-2	NA	TRBD1	TGTGCCAGCAGCCCCTATCTGACAGGGCAAGTCCTAGACACTGAAGCTTTCTTT	CASSPYLTGQVLDTEAFF
TRBJ1-1	TRBV6-5	NA	NA	TGTGCCAGCAGTCCATGGACCCTGAACACTGAAGCTTTCTTT	CASSPWTLNTEAFF